The 11 T cell receptor beta chains reported below all come from one sample, sequenced in a study of CD8 T cells in ankylosing spondylitis. General study points: There was a TCR beta motif, made of several highly homologous variants, that appeared characteristic of ankylosing spondylitis blood.

TCRdb called the 5' RACE reads again in MiXCR, with one record for every CDR3 protein. The sample has approximately 550,000 distinct CDR3 sequences; 12% are singletons. The antigens these receptors bind are not known. Sequenced sample: blood, either unsorted or a sorted T cell fraction (not recorded which). The receptor source for this set is a male donor with ankylosing spondylitis.

The rearrangement uses TRBV24-1 and TRBJ2-1, with 12 bases that match TRBD1. V lost 4 bases to trimming and J lost 6 bases; unmatched junction nucleotides: 3. The CDR3 is made up of 15 amino acids. CDR1 KGHDR and CDR2 SFDVKD come from the germline V gene. The CDR3 sequence is CATSDPGQGANEQFF. In DNA, the CDR3 is TGTGCCACCAGTGACCCGGGACAGGGGGCCAATGAGCAGTTCTTC.

The CDR3: CASTRPPWRLGTDTQYF. CDR3 sequence (DNA): TGTGCCAGCACCCGCCCCCCTTGGCGTTTGGGCACAGATACGCAGTATTTT. The V call is TRBV7-6, the J call TRBJ2-3; the D is unclear. The CDR3 has 17 amino acids. In germline, CDR1 is SGHVS, CDR2 FNYEAQ. V lost 7 bases to trimming and J lost 1 base, with 21 bases between them.

This clonotype has just a few counts. The chain employs TRBV30 and TRBJ2-3; TRBD2 is a possible D gene (6 bases). V was pared by 5 bases and J by 5 bases, with 14 bases between. CDR3 size: 13 residues. Germline V lookup: CDR1 GTSNPN, CDR2 SVGIG (reference sequence). The DNA of the CDR3 is TGTGCCTGGGGTAATCTCGGGGGAGATACGCAGTATTTT. This encodes CAWGNLGGDTQYF.

This clonotype was seen only a few times. The chain links TRBV25-1 to TRBJ2-2; possibly TRBD1 or TRBD2 for D (5 bases each). V dropped 0 bases and J dropped 8 bases, with 10 bases sitting between them. The CDR3 loop spans 14 amino acids. CDR1 MGHDK and CDR2 SYGVNS come from the germline V gene. CDR3 DNA sequence: TGTGCCAGCAGTGAATATGTCGGGACGGGGGAGCTGTTTTTT. It yields the protein CASSEYVGTGELFF.

V gene TRBV11-3 combines with J gene TRBJ2-1, with TRBD2 matching over 7 bases. The CDR3 has 17 amino acids. CDR1 is SGHNT and CDR2 is YENEEA in the germline V gene. V shed 1 base and J 5 bases; nucleotides not matched to a gene: 11. The CDR3: CASSLGASGRVDNEQFF. The CDR3, as DNA: TGTGCCAGCAGCTTAGGCGCTAGCGGCCGTGTCGACAATGAGCAGTTCTTC.

The chain couples TRBV3-1 to TRBJ1-1, with TRBD1 matching over 7 bases. The V segment lost 7 bases and the J segment 10 bases; nucleotides outside the gene matches: 9. The CDR3 extends over 12 amino acids. Per the germline V gene, CDR1 is LGHDT and CDR2 is YNNKEL (reference sequence). The CDR3 DNA follows: TGTGCCAGCACGGAAACAGGGGCGAGAGCTTTCTTT. It is translated as CASTETGARAFF.

The chain links TRBV6-4 to TRBJ2-7; D may be TRBD1 (8 bases). V was shortened by 7 bases and J by 4 bases, with 44 bases between the two germline ends. The germline V gene encodes CDR1 MRHNA and CDR2 SNTAGT. There are 23 residues in the CDR3. The CDR3 region has the DNA TGTGCCAGCAAACGCAACGGACAGGGAAGGGTGCGGGAGCCCCTTAAAATACCTTACGAGCAGTACGTC. This sequence encodes CASKRNGQGRVREPLKIPYEQYV.

In its sample, this clonotype was seen many times. CDR3: CSVELPGGSSTDTQYF. CDR3 DNA: TGCAGCGTTGAACTCCCCGGGGGCTCTAGCACAGATACGCAGTATTTT. The rearrangement links TRBV29-1 to TRBJ2-3, with D perhaps assigned TRBD1 or TRBD2 (6 bases each). Germline assignment: CDR1 SQVTM and CDR2 ANQGSEA. This CDR3 spans 16 amino acids. V gave up 2 bases and J gave up 0 bases, with 15 bases separating them.

CDR3 coding DNA: TGTGCCAGCAGTAGACAGGGGCGGTACAATGAGCAGTTCTTC. Translated, it gives CASSRQGRYNEQFF. The rearrangement joins TRBV6-1 to TRBJ2-1; 8 nucleotides line up with TRBD1. The CDR3 is 14 amino acids. Germline V CDR1 and CDR2: MNHNS, SASEGT. Trimming took 5 bases from V and 4 from J; bases not matched to a gene: 4.

This sequence joins TRBV3-1 and TRBJ2-7, with 8 nucleotides matching TRBD2. CDR1 LGHDT and CDR2 YNNKEL come from the germline V gene (reference sequence). The V gene end was trimmed by 5 bases and the J gene end by 4 bases; junction bases not matched to a gene: 13. This CDR3 has 16 residues. The CDR3 protein is CASSSRKSLAGYEQYF. CDR3 coding DNA: TGTGCCAGCAGCTCCAGAAAGTCTCTAGCGGGTTACGAGCAGTACTTC.

In this sample, this clonotype turned up a few times. The genes are TRBV20-1 and TRBJ2-1, with TRBD2 matching over 13 bases. Unmatched junction bases numbered 16, after V lost 0 bases and J lost 2 bases. The germline V gene encodes CDR1 DFQATT and CDR2 SNEGSKA (reference sequence). This CDR3 comprises 21 residues. CDR3 protein: CSARDLLRTSGRAGAYNEQFF. The CDR3 nucleotides are TGCAGTGCTAGAGATCTCCTCAGAACTAGCGGGAGGGCCGGAGCCTACAATGAGCAGTTCTTC.